A selection of T cell receptor beta chains follows, all from one sample in a study of T cells in Graves' hyperthyroidism and ophthalmopathy. TCRdb independently ran MiXCR on the multiplex PCR reads; one entry per CDR3 protein. The table shows about 380,000 distinct CDR3 sequences, with roughly 13% occurring only once. The sample taken for sequencing was blood. Receptors were obtained from a man aged 30 to 39 with Graves' hyperthyroidism that later progressed to Graves' ophthalmopathy. Each CDR3 is given with its conserved first and last residue. The order of the fields is J gene, V gene, D gene, clone size, CDR3 protein, CDR3 DNA. The D gene is left open where the match is weak. Size is stated for part of the rows, as once, few or many counts, or as a class when the clone is expanded.

j_call: TRBJ1-1
v_call: TRBV10-1
d_call: NA
clone_size: many
cdr3_aa: CASSESRKAPNTEAFF
cdr3_nt: TGCGCCAGCAGTGAGTCTCGCAAAGCCCCGAACACTGAAGCTTTCTTT

j_call: TRBJ1-6
v_call: TRBV13
d_call: NA
clone_size: many
cdr3_aa: CASSFSGDSPLHF
cdr3_nt: TGTGCCAGCAGCTTCTCTGGGGATTCACCCCTCCACTTT

j_call: TRBJ2-1
v_call: TRBV6-2/TRBV6-3
d_call: NA
clone_size: many
cdr3_aa: CASSYRGGAYYNEQFF
cdr3_nt: TGTGCCAGCAGTTACAGGGGGGGGGCTTACTACAATGAGCAGTTCTTC

j_call: TRBJ2-1
v_call: TRBV5-4
d_call: TRBD2
clone_size: NA
cdr3_aa: CASSLGSGGDKSHNEQFF
cdr3_nt: TGTGCCAGCAGCTTGGGGAGCGGGGGGGATAAATCCCACAATGAGCAGTTCTTC

j_call: TRBJ1-3
v_call: TRBV10-3
d_call: TRBD1
clone_size: few
cdr3_aa: CAIRRGQGNGNTIYF
cdr3_nt: TGTGCCATCAGGAGGGGACAGGGGAATGGAAACACCATATATTTT

j_call: TRBJ2-1
v_call: TRBV12-3/TRBV12-4
d_call: TRBD2
clone_size: many
cdr3_aa: CASSSGTSGGYNEQFF
cdr3_nt: TGTGCCAGCAGTTCCGGGACTAGCGGGGGTTACAATGAGCAGTTCTTC

j_call: TRBJ2-1
v_call: TRBV2
d_call: NA
clone_size: many
cdr3_aa: CASTPWNWKDRSYNEQFF
cdr3_nt: TGTGCCAGCACCCCATGGAATTGGAAAGATAGATCCTACAATGAGCAGTTCTTC

j_call: TRBJ1-3
v_call: TRBV3-1
d_call: NA
clone_size: few
cdr3_aa: CASSLQRGAYSGNTIYF
cdr3_nt: TGTGCCAGCAGCCTCCAAAGGGGCGCCTACTCTGGAAACACCATATATTTT

j_call: TRBJ2-5
v_call: TRBV6-1
d_call: NA
clone_size: many
cdr3_aa: CASTRDYQETQYF
cdr3_nt: TGTGCCAGCACGCGGGACTACCAAGAGACCCAGTACTTC

j_call: TRBJ1-1
v_call: TRBV5-1
d_call: NA
clone_size: many
cdr3_aa: CASAGVNTEAFF
cdr3_nt: TGCGCCAGCGCAGGAGTAAACACTGAAGCTTTCTTT

j_call: TRBJ2-5
v_call: TRBV10-3
d_call: NA
clone_size: many
cdr3_aa: CAISWDIGQETQYF
cdr3_nt: TGTGCCATCAGTTGGGACATCGGCCAAGAGACCCAGTACTTC

j_call: TRBJ2-1
v_call: TRBV6-1
d_call: TRBD1
clone_size: NA
cdr3_aa: CASSEAQTGGYEQFF
cdr3_nt: TGTGCCAGCAGTGAAGCACAGACAGGGGGCTACGAGCAGTTCTTC

j_call: TRBJ1-2
v_call: TRBV7-9
d_call: TRBD1
clone_size: few
cdr3_aa: CASSSGQSNYGYTF
cdr3_nt: TGTGCCAGCAGCTCGGGACAGAGTAACTATGGCTACACCTTC

j_call: TRBJ2-7
v_call: TRBV19
d_call: NA
clone_size: NA
cdr3_aa: CASATGLSAYEQYF
cdr3_nt: TGTGCCAGTGCAACAGGGCTCTCCGCCTACGAGCAGTACTTC

j_call: TRBJ1-1
v_call: TRBV20-1
d_call: TRBD1
clone_size: NA
cdr3_aa: CSASPRGGNTEAFF
cdr3_nt: TGCAGTGCTAGTCCCAGGGGGGGCAACACTGAAGCTTTCTTT

j_call: TRBJ2-2
v_call: TRBV11-2
d_call: NA
clone_size: few
cdr3_aa: CASSLDPGELFF
cdr3_nt: TGTGCCAGCAGCTTAGATCCCGGGGAGCTGTTTTTT

j_call: TRBJ2-3
v_call: TRBV10-1
d_call: NA
clone_size: few
cdr3_aa: CASSLDNTDTQYF
cdr3_nt: TGCGCCAGCAGCTTGGACAACACAGATACGCAGTATTTT

j_call: TRBJ1-4
v_call: TRBV4-1
d_call: TRBD1
clone_size: few
cdr3_aa: CASSQGGRGGNEKLFF
cdr3_nt: TGCGCCAGCAGCCAAGGAGGCAGGGGGGGTAATGAAAAACTGTTTTTT

j_call: TRBJ2-3
v_call: TRBV29-1
d_call: TRBD1
clone_size: NA
cdr3_aa: CSARQGFTDTQYF
cdr3_nt: TGCAGCGCCAGACAGGGCTTCACAGATACGCAGTATTTT

j_call: TRBJ1-1
v_call: TRBV2
d_call: NA
clone_size: many
cdr3_aa: CASNIRGQNTEAFF
cdr3_nt: TGTGCCAGCAATATCCGGGGCCAGAACACTGAAGCTTTCTTT

j_call: TRBJ1-6
v_call: TRBV20-1
d_call: NA
clone_size: NA
cdr3_aa: CSANLQGLNSPLHF
cdr3_nt: TGCAGTGCTAACCTACAGGGCCTTAATTCACCCCTCCACTTT

j_call: TRBJ1-2
v_call: TRBV20-1
d_call: TRBD1
clone_size: NA
cdr3_aa: CSARELDRGPVGYTF
cdr3_nt: TGCAGTGCTAGAGAATTGGACAGGGGGCCTGTTGGCTACACCTTC

j_call: TRBJ1-1
v_call: TRBV20-1
d_call: TRBD1
clone_size: many
cdr3_aa: CSASQGARNTEAFF
cdr3_nt: TGCAGTGCTAGCCAGGGGGCAAGAAACACTGAAGCTTTCTTT

j_call: TRBJ2-3
v_call: TRBV7-2
d_call: TRBD2
clone_size: NA
cdr3_aa: CASSLGTSLTDTQYF
cdr3_nt: TGTGCCAGCAGCCTCGGGACTAGCCTTACAGATACGCAGTATTTT

j_call: TRBJ1-5
v_call: TRBV24-1
d_call: NA
clone_size: many
cdr3_aa: CATSGQVLSNQPQHF
cdr3_nt: TGTGCCACCAGTGGACAGGTCTTGAGCAATCAGCCCCAGCATTTT

j_call: TRBJ2-5
v_call: TRBV7-9
d_call: TRBD1
clone_size: NA
cdr3_aa: CASSPGTASYQETQYF
cdr3_nt: TGTGCCAGCAGCCCCGGGACAGCTTCTTACCAAGAGACCCAGTACTTC

j_call: TRBJ2-5
v_call: TRBV12-3/TRBV12-4
d_call: TRBD1
clone_size: many
cdr3_aa: CASSRHRDRETQYF
cdr3_nt: TGTGCCAGCAGTCGCCACCGGGACAGAGAGACCCAGTACTTC

j_call: TRBJ2-1
v_call: TRBV9
d_call: NA
clone_size: few
cdr3_aa: CASSNYTGIGYNEQFF
cdr3_nt: TGTGCCAGCAGCAACTACACGGGGATAGGCTACAATGAGCAGTTCTTC

j_call: TRBJ1-2
v_call: TRBV4-1
d_call: NA
clone_size: NA
cdr3_aa: CASSRPGSNYGYTF
cdr3_nt: TGCGCCAGCAGCCGGCCGGGATCTAACTATGGCTACACCTTC